The rows below give T cell receptor beta chains drawn from one sample of a study of blood T cell repertoires in COVID-19. The protocol was immunoSEQ multiplex PCR, while the TCRdb copy is restricted to in-frame clones and leaves out a portion. Found here are some 300,000 clones, roughly 91% of them singletons; the top ten hold around 2%. The specimen was PBMCs or T cells enriched from blood (not recorded which). Receptors were obtained from a woman aged 55 to 70 in a cohort exposed to, infected with or recovered from COVID-19 (not recorded which). Each CDR3 is given with its conserved first and last residue. D genes are given only for firm matches. Expanded clones get a size class; other rows say once, few or many, or leave the size out.

J	D	V	size	CDR3	DNA
TRBJ2-2	.	TRBV9	.	CASSVALSTGELFF	TGTGCCAGCAGCGTAGCCCTCAGCACCGGGGAGCTGTTTTTT
TRBJ1-2	TRBD1	TRBV2	.	CASSAWDRGLDYGYTF	TGTGCCAGCAGTGCCTGGGACAGGGGGCTGGACTATGGCTACACCTTC
TRBJ2-2	TRBD2	TRBV11-3	.	CASSLVGSGRAGELFF	TGTGCCAGCAGCTTAGTGGGTAGCGGGAGAGCCGGGGAGCTGTTTTTT
TRBJ1-2	.	TRBV6-2/TRBV6-3	.	CASSYRVLYGYTF	TGTGCCAGCAGTTACAGAGTTCTCTATGGCTACACCTTC
TRBJ1-2	TRBD1	TRBV7-8	.	CASRTGFYGYTF	TGTGCCAGCAGGACAGGGTTCTATGGCTACACCTTC
TRBJ2-7	.	TRBV4-3	.	CASSQVWDTSYEQYF	TGCGCCAGCAGCCAAGTCTGGGACACCTCCTACGAGCAGTACTTC
TRBJ2-7	TRBD2	TRBV30	.	CAWRLAGGYEQYF	TGTGCCTGGAGACTAGCGGGAGGTTACGAGCAGTACTTC
TRBJ2-5	TRBD2	TRBV25-1	.	CASSELGGQETQYF	TGTGCCAGCAGTGAATTGGGGGGGCAAGAGACCCAGTACTTC
TRBJ2-3	.	TRBV5-1	.	CASSLETTTDTQYF	TGCGCCAGCAGCTTAGAGACTACCACAGATACGCAGTATTTT
TRBJ1-6	TRBD1	TRBV5-6	.	CASSLKQGGTSPLHF	TGTGCCAGCAGCTTAAAACAGGGGGGGACTTCACCCCTCCACTTT
TRBJ2-3	.	TRBV7-8	.	CASISGATDTQYF	TGTGCCAGCATCAGCGGAGCCACAGATACGCAGTATTTT
TRBJ2-7	TRBD2	TRBV13	.	CASTKRASGYEQYF	TGTGCCAGCACCAAGAGGGCTAGCGGGTACGAGCAGTACTTC
TRBJ2-1	TRBD2	TRBV28	.	CASTPGLSPLGSYNEQFF	TGTGCCAGCACCCCGGGACTATCCCCACTCGGCTCCTACAATGAGCAGTTCTTC
TRBJ1-1	TRBD1	TRBV19	.	CASSSTTGVAGEAFF	TGTGCCAGTAGTAGTACCACAGGGGTTGCCGGTGAAGCTTTCTTT
TRBJ2-7	.	TRBV3-1/TRBV3-2	.	CASSLRQVSYEQYF	TGTGCCAGCAGCCTACGACAGGTTTCCTACGAGCAGTACTTC
TRBJ2-3	TRBD2	TRBV28	once	CASSLGRGEGRATQYF	TGTGCCAGCAGTTTAGGTCGGGGGGAAGGACGCGCGACGCAGTATTTT
TRBJ2-1	.	TRBV30	.	CAWAPGQVEQFF	TGTGCCTGGGCTCCGGGACAAGTTGAGCAGTTCTTC
TRBJ2-1	.	TRBV12-2	.	CASRLSGWEGSRDEQFF	TGTGCAAGTCGCTTATCGGGGTGGGAGGGGAGCCGAGATGAGCAGTTCTTC
TRBJ1-5	.	TRBV29-1	.	CSVEARLPGNQPQHF	TGCAGCGTTGAAGCCCGTTTGCCGGGTAATCAGCCCCAGCATTTT
TRBJ1-2	.	TRBV28	.	CASTSYGGKLSGYTF	TGTGCCAGCACCTCATATGGGGGGAAGTTAAGTGGCTACACCTTC
TRBJ2-5	.	TRBV6-5	.	CASSYSNRGKETQYF	TGTGCCAGCAGTTACTCGAATCGGGGGAAAGAGACCCAGTACTTC
TRBJ2-5	.	TRBV7-6	.	CASSFHQGSQETQYF	TGTGCCAGCAGCTTTCATCAGGGTAGCCAAGAGACCCAGTACTTC
TRBJ2-7	TRBD2	TRBV28	.	CASSRPRTSAYEQYF	TGTGCCAGCAGCCGTCCTCGGACTAGCGCCTACGAGCAGTACTTC
TRBJ2-7	TRBD1	TRBV9	.	CASSKRSSGTGERYEQYF	TGTGCCAGCAGCAAGCGTTCCTCCGGGACAGGGGAGAGGTACGAGCAGTACTTC
TRBJ2-2	TRBD2	TRBV3-1/TRBV3-2	.	CASSHRVAGNTGELFF	TGTGCCAGCAGCCATCGAGTAGCGGGGAACACCGGGGAGCTGTTTTTT
TRBJ1-2	.	TRBV13	.	CASSLDRSYGYTF	TGTGCCAGCAGCTTAGATCGGAGCTATGGCTACACCTTC
TRBJ1-1	.	TRBV18	few	CASSPGARNTEAFF	TGTGCCAGCTCACCGGGGGCCAGAAACACTGAAGCTTTCTTT
TRBJ1-2	TRBD1	TRBV7-9	.	CARRDRGELIQYGYTF	TGTGCCAGGAGAGACAGGGGCGAACTGATTCAGTATGGCTACACCTTC
TRBJ2-1	TRBD2	TRBV10-3	.	CAIGPPGLAPNEQFF	TGTGCCATCGGCCCACCGGGACTAGCCCCCAATGAGCAGTTCTTC
TRBJ1-2	.	TRBV4-3	.	CASSQARTGYGYTF	TGCGCCAGCAGCCAAGCAAGGACTGGCTATGGCTACACCTTC